These T cell receptor beta chains were read from a single sample in a study of blood T cell repertoires in COVID-19. TCRdb's copy holds only in-frame clones and misses some; the assay was immunoSEQ multiplex PCR. The table lists about 270,000 clones, 88% of them singletons, with approximately 3% in the top ten. The sample was PBMCs or T cells enriched from blood (not recorded which). All receptors derive from a woman aged 45-59 years who had recovered from COVID-19. Both conserved end residues are part of each CDR3. D genes are given only for firm matches. Clone size is not always given. Where it is, it says once, few, many or a class for expanded clones.

j_call v_call clone_size d_call cdr3_nt cdr3_aa
TRBJ2-1 TRBV6-5 - - TGTGCCATCCTTAGACGGGGCTCCTACAATGAGCAGTTCTTC CAILRRGSYNEQFF
TRBJ1-2 TRBV29-1 - TRBD1 TGCAGCGTTGAAGGACGGACAGGGGGCGATGGCTACACCTTC CSVEGRTGGDGYTF
TRBJ2-5 TRBV19 - - TGTGCCAGTAGTACCACGGGACAAGAGACCCAGTACTTC CASSTTGQETQYF
TRBJ1-1 TRBV30 - - TGTGCCTGGAGTGCGTTCAGGGGCGCCACTGAAGCTTTCTTT CAWSAFRGATEAFF
TRBJ2-1 TRBV9 - - TGTGCCAGCAGCGTAGTTGACGGGAGTGGCAATGAGCAGTTCTTC CASSVVDGSGNEQFF
TRBJ2-1 TRBV28 - TRBD2 TGTGCCAGCAGTTTAGGGAGGGCCAGGTACAATGAGCAGTTCTTC CASSLGRARYNEQFF
TRBJ2-6 TRBV28 - - TGTGCCAGCCTCCCGAGCTCTGGGGCCAACGTCCTGACTTTC CASLPSSGANVLTF
TRBJ2-7 TRBV7-8 few TRBD2 TGTGCCAGCAGCACGGGACTAGCGGGAGTTTACGAGCAGTACTTC CASSTGLAGVYEQYF
TRBJ1-2 TRBV15 - - TGTGCCACCAGCAGTCGAGGGAGGGAAGGCTACACCTTC CATSSRGREGYTF
TRBJ2-7 TRBV7-2 - - TGTGCCAGCAGCTTAAGGGGTGGTCAGGGTAACTACGAGCAGTACTTC CASSLRGGQGNYEQYF
TRBJ2-3 TRBV6-2/TRBV6-3 once - TGTGCCAGCAGCCCCGCGCGGGCTAGCACAGATACGCAGTATTTT CASSPARASTDTQYF
TRBJ1-5 TRBV19 once - TGTGCCAGTTTGGAGGATGGGGGCAGAAGCAATCAGCCCCAGCATTTT CASLEDGGRSNQPQHF
TRBJ2-7 TRBV9 once - TGTGCCAGCAGCATACAGGGTGGGGCCTACGAGCAGTACTTC CASSIQGGAYEQYF
TRBJ1-2 TRBV28 - - TGTGCCAGCAGTTTTCCGGGGTCTAACTATGGCTACACCTTC CASSFPGSNYGYTF
TRBJ1-6 TRBV5-1 - - TGCGCCAGCAGCATTCGACAGGCTTCGGATTCACCCCTCCACTTT CASSIRQASDSPLHF
TRBJ1-5 TRBV6-5 - - TGTGCCAGCAGCCCCGTCGGTAGCAATCAGCCCCAGCATTTT CASSPVGSNQPQHF
TRBJ1-2 TRBV7-3 - - TGTGCCAGCAGCCTCGGCGGGGATGTTAACTATGGCTACACCTTC CASSLGGDVNYGYTF
TRBJ2-7 TRBV2 - - TGTGCCAGCAGTGTAGGCGGCTCCTACGAGCAGTACTTC CASSVGGSYEQYF
TRBJ1-5 TRBV28 - - TGTGCCAGCAGTTTATGGCAGAATAGCAATCAGCCCCAGCATTTT CASSLWQNSNQPQHF
TRBJ2-2 TRBV28 - - TGTGCCAGCAGCCTTGCGGGGACAGACAACACCGGGGAGCTGTTTTTT CASSLAGTDNTGELFF
TRBJ2-5 TRBV6-1 - - TGTGCCAGCAGTTACGAGGAGACCCAGTACTTC CASSYEETQYF
TRBJ1-2 TRBV6-5 - - TGTGCCAGCACCTTCGACAGGAACTATGGCTACACCTTC CASTFDRNYGYTF
TRBJ2-1 TRBV14 - TRBD2 TGTGCCAGCAGCCCGGGACTAGCCGGGGAAAATGAGCAGTTCTTC CASSPGLAGENEQFF
TRBJ1-4 TRBV30 once - TGTGCCTGGAGTCACCCGGGGCGGGGGCATGAAAAACTGTTTTTT CAWSHPGRGHEKLFF
TRBJ1-5 TRBV2 - - TGTGCCAGCAGTGGAGAGAGCAGCAATCAGCCCCAGCATTTT CASSGESSNQPQHF
TRBJ1-1 TRBV5-1 - TRBD1 TGCGCCAGCAGCACCGGACAGGGAAGAAACACTGAAGCTTTCTTT CASSTGQGRNTEAFF
TRBJ2-1 TRBV12-3/TRBV12-4 - - TGTGCCAGCAGTTTCCGCAATGAGCAGTTCTTC CASSFRNEQFF
TRBJ2-3 TRBV28 - - TGTGCCAGCAGCCTCGGTCCTCTGGATACGCAGTATTTT CASSLGPLDTQYF
TRBJ2-5 TRBV19 - - TGTGCCAGTAGTGAGGAAGAGACCCAGTACTTC CASSEEETQYF
TRBJ2-6 TRBV4-2 - TRBD2 TGTGCCAGCAGCCAAGATTTAGCGGGATCTCCTGGGGCCAACGTCCTGACTTTC CASSQDLAGSPGANVLTF
TRBJ2-3 TRBV27 - - TGTGCCAGCAGTTGGGGCCGAGATACGCAGTATTTT CASSWGRDTQYF
TRBJ2-7 TRBV28 - - TGTGCCAGCAGTGCCCCCCGGGGGTCGTCCTACGAGCAGTACTTC CASSAPRGSSYEQYF
TRBJ1-2 TRBV28 few - TGTGCCAGCAGCCCTCTTTCTAGCCCGGACTATGGCTACACCTTC CASSPLSSPDYGYTF
TRBJ2-1 TRBV7-3 - - TGTGCCAGCAGCTTAGCGGGAAGCCGGCCCTACAATGAGCAGTTCTTC CASSLAGSRPYNEQFF
TRBJ1-2 TRBV18 - - TGTGCCAGCTCACCCCTACCCTCCTATGGCTACACCTTC CASSPLPSYGYTF
TRBJ1-6 TRBV7-3 - TRBD1 TGTGCCAGCAGCTTACAGGGGGCCTATAATTCACCCCTCCACTTT CASSLQGAYNSPLHF
TRBJ2-5 TRBV10-1 - TRBD2 TGCGCCAGCAGTGACGGACTAGCGGGCCCACAAGAGACCCAGTACTTC CASSDGLAGPQETQYF
TRBJ2-2 TRBV5-4 - - TGTGCCAGCACCTCTCGAGTGAACACCGGGGAGCTGTTTTTT CASTSRVNTGELFF
TRBJ2-1 TRBV19 - TRBD2 TGTGCCAGTACCGCCGGGAGGGCCTTTAATGAGCAGTTCTTC CASTAGRAFNEQFF
TRBJ1-1 TRBV4-1 - - TGCGCCAGCAGCCCCCGGGACATCAGTGAGAAAGGGTTT CASSPRDISEKGF
TRBJ2-7 TRBV28 many TRBD2 TGTGCCAGCAGCCGGACTAGCGGGAGGGGAAGGTCCTACGAGCAGTACTTC CASSRTSGRGRSYEQYF
TRBJ2-1 TRBV6-2/TRBV6-3 - TRBD2 TGTGCCAGCAGTCCGCCGGGACTAGCGGACTCCTACAATGAGCAGTTCTTC CASSPPGLADSYNEQFF
TRBJ1-2 TRBV7-9 - - TGTGCCAGCAGCTTAGGCAGTTACGTGGCCTTC CASSLGSYVAF
TRBJ2-1 TRBV7-2 - - TGTGCCAGCAGCTCCCGGGGGGGACAGGGAGGGAATGAGCAGTTCTTC CASSSRGGQGGNEQFF
TRBJ1-3 TRBV28 - - TGTGCCAGCAGTTTTGTGGGGCCAAACTCTGGAAACACCATATATTTT CASSFVGPNSGNTIYF
TRBJ1-2 TRBV18 - - TGTGCCAGCTCGGACTCGACAGGATCTAACTATGGCTACACCTTC CASSDSTGSNYGYTF
TRBJ2-1 TRBV18 - - TGTGCCAGCTCACCCGCTCTATCCGTTGGTGAGCAGTTCTTC CASSPALSVGEQFF
TRBJ1-6 TRBV15 few TRBD1 TGTGCCACCAGTCCCCGCGGACAGGCCGATTCACCCCTCCACTTT CATSPRGQADSPLHF
TRBJ2-7 TRBV5-4 - TRBD2 TGTGCCAGCAGCTCCCCGATGAGACTAGCGGGAGGAGGATACGAGCAGTACTTC CASSSPMRLAGGGYEQYF
TRBJ2-1 TRBV5-4 - - TGTGCCAGCAGCCCGGGACTTGGGGCTAGCTCCTACAATGAGCAGTTCTTC CASSPGLGASSYNEQFF
TRBJ1-2 TRBV7-2 - - TGTGCCAGCAGCTTAACTACAGGGTCTGGCTACACCTTC CASSLTTGSGYTF